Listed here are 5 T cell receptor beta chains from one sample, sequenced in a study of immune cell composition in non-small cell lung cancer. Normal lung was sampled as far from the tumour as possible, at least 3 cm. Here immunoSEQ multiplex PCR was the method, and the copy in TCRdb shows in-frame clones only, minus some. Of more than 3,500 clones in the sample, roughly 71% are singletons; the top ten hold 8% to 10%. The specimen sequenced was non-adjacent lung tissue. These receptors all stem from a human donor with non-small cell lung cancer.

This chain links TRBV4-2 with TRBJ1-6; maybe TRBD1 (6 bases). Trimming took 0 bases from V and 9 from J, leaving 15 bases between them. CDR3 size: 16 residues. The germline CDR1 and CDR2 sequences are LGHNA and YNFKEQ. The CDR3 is CASSQEGGGGSSPLHF. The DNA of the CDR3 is TGTGCCAGCAGCCAAGAGGGGGGCGGGGGCTCTTCACCCCTCCACTTT.

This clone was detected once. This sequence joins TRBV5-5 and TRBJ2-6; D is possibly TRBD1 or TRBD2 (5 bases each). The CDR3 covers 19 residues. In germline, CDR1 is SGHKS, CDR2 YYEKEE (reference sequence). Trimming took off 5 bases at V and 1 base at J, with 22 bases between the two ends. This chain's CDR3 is CASRYRTGTGSSGANVLTF. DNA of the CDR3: TGTGCCAGCAGATATCGAACCGGGACGGGGTCATCTGGGGCCAACGTCCTGACTTTC.

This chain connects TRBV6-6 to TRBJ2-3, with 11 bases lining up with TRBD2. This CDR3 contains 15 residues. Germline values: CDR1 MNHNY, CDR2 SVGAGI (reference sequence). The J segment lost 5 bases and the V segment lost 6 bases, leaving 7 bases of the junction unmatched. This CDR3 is CASSLLAGGRDTQYF. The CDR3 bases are TGTGCCAGCAGCCTCTTAGCGGGGGGGCGAGATACGCAGTATTTT.

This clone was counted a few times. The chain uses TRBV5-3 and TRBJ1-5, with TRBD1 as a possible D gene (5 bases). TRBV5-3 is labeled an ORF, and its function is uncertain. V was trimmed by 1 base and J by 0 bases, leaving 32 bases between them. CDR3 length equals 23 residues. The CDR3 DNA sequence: TGTGCCAGAAGCTTGAAAGTAACGAGTCCAGGCAGGGCTACTACTTATAGCAATCAGCCCCAGCATTTT. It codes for CARSLKVTSPGRATTYSNQPQHF.

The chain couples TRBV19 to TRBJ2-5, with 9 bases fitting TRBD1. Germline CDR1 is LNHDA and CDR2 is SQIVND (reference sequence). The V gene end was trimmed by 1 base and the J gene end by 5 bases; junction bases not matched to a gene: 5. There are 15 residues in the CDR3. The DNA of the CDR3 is TGTGCCAGTAGTATAGTGACAGGGGGAACGGAGACCCAGTACTTC. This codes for CASSIVTGGTETQYF. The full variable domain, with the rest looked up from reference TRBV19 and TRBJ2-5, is DGGITQSPKYLFRKEGQNVTLSCEQNLNHDAMYWYRQDPGQGLRLIYYSQIVNDFQKGDIAEGYSVSREKKESFPLTVTSAQKNPTAFYLCASSIVTGGTETQYFGPGTRLLVL.